Presented here are 2 T cell receptor beta chains from one specimen sequenced in a study of cytomegalovirus exposure and HLA in healthy donors. The PCR made use of 60 Vbeta and 13 Jbeta primers. Sequencing used immunoSEQ multiplex PCR; TCRdb keeps in-frame clones, though not all of them. The table shows fewer than 100,000 clones, with 65% to 85% occurring only once. The specimen sequenced was PBMCs. The source of these receptors is a middle-aged man in good health and CMV-seronegative.

The chain joins TRBV2 to TRBJ2-1; 10 bases agree with TRBD2. The CDR3 spans 20 residues. J was trimmed by 7 bases and V by 7 bases; bases with no gene match: 25. Germline-derived CDR1 and CDR2 are SNHLY and FYNNEI. The CDR3 sequence: CASNRARGGAPSGSGNEQFF. In DNA form, the CDR3 reads TGTGCCAGCAACCGGGCCCGCGGGGGCGCGCCTAGCGGGAGCGGGAATGAGCAGTTCTTC.

This clone showed up just a few times. This sequence joins TRBV28 and TRBJ1-5; possible D gene TRBD1, 5 bases. From germline, CDR1 is MDHEN and CDR2 SYDVKM. The CDR3 extends over 13 amino acids. The V end lost 2 bases, the J end lost 6 bases, and 8 bases lay between the germline ends. This CDR3 reads CASSLGGVQPQHF. The CDR3 DNA reads TGTGCCAGCAGTTTAGGGGGGGTTCAGCCCCAGCATTTT.